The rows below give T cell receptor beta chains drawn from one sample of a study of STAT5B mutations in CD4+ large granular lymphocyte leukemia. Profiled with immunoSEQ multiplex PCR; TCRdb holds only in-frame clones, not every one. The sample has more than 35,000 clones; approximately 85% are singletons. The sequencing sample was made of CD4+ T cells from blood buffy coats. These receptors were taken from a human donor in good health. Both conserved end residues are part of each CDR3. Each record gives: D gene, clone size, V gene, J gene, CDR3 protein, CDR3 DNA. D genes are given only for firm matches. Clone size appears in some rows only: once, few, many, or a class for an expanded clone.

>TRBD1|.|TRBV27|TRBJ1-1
CASSWDRHLEAFF
TGTGCCAGCAGTTGGGACAGACATCTTGAAGCTTTCTTT
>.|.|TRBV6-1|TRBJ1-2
CASSERGPGVYTF
TGTGCCAGCAGTGAACGGGGGCCAGGGGTCTACACCTTC
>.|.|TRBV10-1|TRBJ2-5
CASSEQGSETQYF
TGCGCCAGCAGTGAGCAGGGTTCAGAGACCCAGTACTTC
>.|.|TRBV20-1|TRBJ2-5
CSARKETQYF
TGCAGTGCTAGGAAAGAGACCCAGTACTTC
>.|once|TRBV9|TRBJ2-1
CASSVGGGNPDNEQFF
TGTGCCAGCAGCGTAGGCGGCGGCAACCCAGACAATGAGCAGTTCTTC
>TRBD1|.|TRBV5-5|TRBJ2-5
CASSLDGQGSETQYF
TGTGCCAGCAGCTTGGACGGACAGGGAAGCGAGACCCAGTACTTC
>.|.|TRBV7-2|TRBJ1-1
CASSQTANTEAFF
TGTGCCAGCAGCCAGACTGCCAACACTGAAGCTTTCTTT
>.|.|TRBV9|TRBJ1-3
CASSVAVGASGNTIYF
TGTGCCAGCAGCGTGGCGGTGGGGGCGTCTGGAAACACCATATATTTT
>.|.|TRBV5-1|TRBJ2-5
CASSNRGGFQETQYF
TGCGCCAGCAGCAACCGTGGAGGGTTCCAAGAGACCCAGTACTTC
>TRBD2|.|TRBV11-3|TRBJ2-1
CASSFRSGSSYEQFF
TGTGCCAGCAGCTTTAGGAGCGGGAGTAGTTATGAGCAGTTCTTC
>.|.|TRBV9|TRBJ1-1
CASSVGIGRLNTEAFF
TGTGCCAGCAGCGTAGGGATCGGCAGACTAAACACTGAAGCTTTCTTT
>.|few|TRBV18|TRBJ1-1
CASSPRQEWMNTEAFF
TGTGCCAGCTCACCCAGACAGGAATGGATGAACACTGAAGCTTTCTTT
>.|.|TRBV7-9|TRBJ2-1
CASSLSVGLQGNEQFF
TGTGCCAGCAGCTTATCAGTGGGACTCCAAGGTAATGAGCAGTTCTTC
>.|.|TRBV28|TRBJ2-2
CASRGGDRLGELFF
TGTGCCAGCAGGGGAGGCGACAGGCTCGGGGAGCTGTTTTTT
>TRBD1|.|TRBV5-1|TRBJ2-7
CASSMNRDRNSYEQYF
TGCGCCAGCAGCATGAACCGGGACAGAAACTCCTACGAGCAGTACTTC
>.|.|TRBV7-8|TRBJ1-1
CASTVQAMNTEAFF
TGTGCCAGCACCGTACAGGCCATGAACACTGAAGCTTTCTTT
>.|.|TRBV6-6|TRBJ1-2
CASSYLADYGYTF
TGTGCCAGCAGTTACTTGGCAGACTATGGCTACACCTTC
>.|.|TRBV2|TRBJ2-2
CASKGLGAPRELFF
TGTGCCAGCAAGGGGCTAGGAGCGCCACGGGAGCTGTTTTTT
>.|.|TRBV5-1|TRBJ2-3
CASSPGDGTDTQYF
TGCGCCAGCAGCCCGGGGGACGGCACAGATACGCAGTATTTT
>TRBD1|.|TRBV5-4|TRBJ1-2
CASSAPGTGVDGYTF
TGTGCCAGCAGCGCCCCCGGGACAGGGGTCGATGGCTACACCTTC
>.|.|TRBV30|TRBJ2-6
CAWSATRRAGANVLTF
TGTGCCTGGAGTGCCACGAGGAGAGCTGGGGCCAACGTCCTGACTTTC
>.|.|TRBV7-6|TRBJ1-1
CASSQDLNTEAFF
TGTGCCAGCAGTCAAGATTTGAACACTGAAGCTTTCTTT
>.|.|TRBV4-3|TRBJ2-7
CASSQDHGMAYEQYF
TGCGCCAGCAGCCAAGATCACGGCATGGCCTACGAGCAGTACTTC
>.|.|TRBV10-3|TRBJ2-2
CAISESHGNANTGELFF
TGTGCCATCAGTGAGTCCCACGGAAACGCGAACACCGGGGAGCTGTTTTTT
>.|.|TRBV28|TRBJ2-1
CASSLTGSAFYNEQFF
TGTGCCAGCAGTTTAACTGGGTCAGCCTTCTACAATGAGCAGTTCTTC
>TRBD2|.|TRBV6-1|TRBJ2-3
CASSSSGGSDTQYF
TGTGCCAGCAGTTCTAGCGGGGGTTCAGATACGCAGTATTTT
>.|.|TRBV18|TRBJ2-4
CASSPHPKNIQYF
TGTGCCAGCTCACCCCACCCCAAAAACATTCAGTACTTC
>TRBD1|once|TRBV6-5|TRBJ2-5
CASSYDRDRGQETQYF
TGTGCCAGCAGTTATGACCGGGACAGGGGGCAAGAGACCCAGTACTTC
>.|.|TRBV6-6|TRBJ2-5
CASSYWIGETQYF
TGTGCCAGCAGTTACTGGATAGGAGAGACCCAGTACTTC
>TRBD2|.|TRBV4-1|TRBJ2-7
CASSQGPGGASYEQYF
TGCGCCAGCAGCCAAGGGCCGGGGGGGGCCAGTTACGAGCAGTACTTC
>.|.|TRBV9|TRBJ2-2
CASSVRDLASPGELFF
TGTGCCAGCAGCGTACGCGACTTAGCGTCCCCCGGGGAGCTGTTTTTT
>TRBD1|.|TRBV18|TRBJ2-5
CASSRSGQGLTWTQYF
TGTGCCAGCTCACGTTCGGGACAGGGGCTGACCTGGACCCAGTACTTC
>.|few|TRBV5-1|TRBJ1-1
CASSSGQTTEAFF
TGCGCCAGCAGCTCTGGACAGACCACTGAAGCTTTCTTT
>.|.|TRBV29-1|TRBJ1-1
CSVREYMTGLNTEAFF
TGCAGCGTCCGCGAGTATATGACGGGATTGAACACTGAAGCTTTCTTT
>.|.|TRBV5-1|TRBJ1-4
CASSLGQAIGVKLFF
TGCGCCAGCAGCTTGGGACAGGCAATTGGTGTAAAACTGTTTTTT
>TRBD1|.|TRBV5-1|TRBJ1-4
CASRPGQGASKEKLFF
TGCGCCAGCAGACCCGGACAGGGGGCGTCAAAGGAAAAACTGTTTTTT
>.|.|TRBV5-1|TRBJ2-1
CASSKTANNEQFF
TGCGCCAGCAGCAAGACAGCAAACAATGAGCAGTTCTTC
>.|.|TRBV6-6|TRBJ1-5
CASSYSPADQPQHF
TGTGCCAGCAGTTACTCTCCAGCGGATCAGCCCCAGCATTTT